In its sample, the clone carrying this T cell receptor (beta chain) was seen once. The sample belongs to a study of Ad26.COV2.S vaccination and SARS-CoV-2 variants. Study summary: The vaccine Ad26.COV2.S was put into the muscle once, or twice with 56 days between.

Here immunoSEQ multiplex PCR was the method, and the copy in TCRdb shows in-frame clones only, minus some. The sample lists 300,000 to 400,000 clones, 75% to 90% seen once, with approximately 5% in the top ten. This CDR3 region has 14 residues. With 6 bases removed from V and 5 bases from J, the gap between germline ends came to 13 bases. Germline lookup yields CDR1 MRHNA and CDR2 SNTAGT. Regarding treatment: 15 to 20 received Ad26.COV2.S at low or high dose, single or two shots; about 5 received placebo; per-sample allocation not given. The study sampled participants on day 63 after the first vaccine or placebo injection. Vaccination used an Ad26 vector expressing Wuhan-strain SARS-CoV-2 spike.

Sequencing used peripheral blood, obtained in a trial of Ad26.COV2.S vaccine versus placebo. This receptor was taken from a person between 18 and 65 years old who received the Ad26.COV2.S COVID-19 vaccine or a placebo. The chain employs TRBV6-4 and TRBJ2-2; tentative D call: TRBD1 (7 bases). CDR3: CASREGALTGELFF. The CDR3 coding sequence is TGTGCCAGCAGGGAGGGGGCGCTTACCGGGGAGCTGTTTTTT.